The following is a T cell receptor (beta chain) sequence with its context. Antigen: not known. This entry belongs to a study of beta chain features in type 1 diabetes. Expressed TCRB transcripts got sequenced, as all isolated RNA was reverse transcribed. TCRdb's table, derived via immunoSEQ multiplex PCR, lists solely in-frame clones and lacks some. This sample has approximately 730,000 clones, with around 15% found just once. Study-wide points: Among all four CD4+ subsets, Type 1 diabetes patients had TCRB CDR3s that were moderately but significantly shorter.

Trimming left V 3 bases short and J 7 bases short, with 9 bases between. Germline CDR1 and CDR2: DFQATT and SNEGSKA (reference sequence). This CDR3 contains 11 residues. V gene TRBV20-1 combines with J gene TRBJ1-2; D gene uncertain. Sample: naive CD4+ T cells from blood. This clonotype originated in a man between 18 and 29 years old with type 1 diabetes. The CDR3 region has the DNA TGCAGTGCTAGCTCCGGGTTTGGCTACACCTTC. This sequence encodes CSASSGFGYTF.